The present TCR beta chain was sequenced within a study of radiotherapy plus CTLA-4 blockade in lung cancer. Study details: Objective responses were observed in more than 15% of patients, and disease control was achieved by 30% to 40%.

With ipilimumab providing CTLA-4 blockade, focal radiation was administered to patients who had chemo-refractory metastatic non-small-cell lung cancer. Overall study findings and caveats: There was expansion of tumor-derived TCR clones in blood after radiotherapy plus ipilimumab. Early clonal dynamics of blood T cells, together with interferon-beta, were reported as the best response predictor.

Regarding this clone: Its antigen is currently unknown.

The protocol was immunoSEQ multiplex PCR, while the TCRdb copy is restricted to in-frame clones and leaves out a portion. The sample consists of 86,000 or so clones, under 80% of them appearing once. Germline V gives CDR1 SGDLS, CDR2 YYNGEE. CDR3 length: 13 residues. V shed 0 bases and J shed 4 bases, with 5 bases lying between them. This clonotype was obtained from a human donor with non-small cell lung cancer who had a partial response to radiotherapy plus ipilimumab. Some clones in this sample may be carry-over from other donors' samples. The rearrangement links TRBV9 to TRBJ1-5, with D hard to call. The sequencing used peripheral blood, collected from a patient treated with radiotherapy plus ipilimumab. The CDR3 protein is CASSVDANQPQHF. CDR3 in DNA: TGTGCCAGCAGCGTAGATGCGAATCAGCCCCAGCATTTT. The whole variable domain, filled in from reference TRBV9 and TRBJ1-5, reads DSGVTQTPKHLITATGQRVTLRCSPRSGDLSVYWYQQSLDQGLQFLIQYYNGEERAKGNILERFSAQQFPDLHSELNLSSLELGDSALYFCASSVDANQPQHFGDGTRLSIL.